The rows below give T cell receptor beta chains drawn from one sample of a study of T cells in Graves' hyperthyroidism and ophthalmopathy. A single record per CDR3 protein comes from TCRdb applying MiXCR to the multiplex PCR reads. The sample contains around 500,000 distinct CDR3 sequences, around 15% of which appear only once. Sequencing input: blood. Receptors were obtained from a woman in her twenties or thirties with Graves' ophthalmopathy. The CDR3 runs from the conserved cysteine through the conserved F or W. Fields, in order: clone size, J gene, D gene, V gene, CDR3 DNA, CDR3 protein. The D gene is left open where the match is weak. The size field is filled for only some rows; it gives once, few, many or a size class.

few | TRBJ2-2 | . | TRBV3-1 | TGTGCCAGCAGCCGCGAGGGGGGGGAGCTGTTTTTT | CASSREGGELFF
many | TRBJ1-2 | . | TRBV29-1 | TGCAGCGTTGAAGAAAGAAGACAGAACTATGGCTACACCTTC | CSVEERRQNYGYTF
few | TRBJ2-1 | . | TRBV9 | TGTGCCAGCAGCGTAGGTTCTTATGGCCCATACAATGAGCAGTTCTTC | CASSVGSYGPYNEQFF
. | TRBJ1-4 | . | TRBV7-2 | TGTGCCAGCAGCTTCCCACTTCCTTCTAATGAAAAACTGTTTTTT | CASSFPLPSNEKLFF
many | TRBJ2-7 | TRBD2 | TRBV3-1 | TGTGCCAGCAGCCGCGACTCGGCTAGCGGGAGTAACGAGCAGTACTTC | CASSRDSASGSNEQYF
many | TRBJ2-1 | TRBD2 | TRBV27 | TGTGCCAGCAGTTCCGGGACTAGCGGGAGAAGAAGCTCCTACAATGAGCAGTTCTTC | CASSSGTSGRRSSYNEQFF
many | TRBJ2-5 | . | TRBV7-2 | TGTGCCAGCAGCCCCGGGGACATGCGAGAGACCCAGTACTTC | CASSPGDMRETQYF
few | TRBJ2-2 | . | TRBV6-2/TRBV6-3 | TGTGCCAGCAGTTATTTGGTTTCTAGCGCCGCAACGAACACCGGGGAGCTGTTTTTT | CASSYLVSSAATNTGELFF
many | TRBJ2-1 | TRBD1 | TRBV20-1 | TGCAGTGCTTCCCGGACAGGGGGATCAAATGAGCAGTTCTTC | CSASRTGGSNEQFF
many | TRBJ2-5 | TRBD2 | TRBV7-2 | TGTGCCAGCAAAGCCGGGACTAGCGGGCGGTGGGAGACCCAGTACTTC | CASKAGTSGRWETQYF
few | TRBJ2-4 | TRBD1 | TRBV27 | TGTGCCAGCAGTCCGGGACAGGGGGCTCTAGCCAAAAACATTCAGTACTTC | CASSPGQGALAKNIQYF
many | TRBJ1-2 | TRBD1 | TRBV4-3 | TGCGCCAGCAGCCACTACAGGGGGGACGGCTACACCTTC | CASSHYRGDGYTF
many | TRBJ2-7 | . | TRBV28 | TGTGCCAGCAGGCAGACAGAGTATACCTACGAGCAGTACTTC | CASRQTEYTYEQYF
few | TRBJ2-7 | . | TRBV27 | TGTGCCAGCAGCCACGGGGACGGGAGCTCCTACGAGCAGTACTTC | CASSHGDGSSYEQYF
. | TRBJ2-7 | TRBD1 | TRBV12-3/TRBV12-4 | TGTGCCAGCAGATGGACAGGGGGAGGGACCGAGCAGTACTTC | CASRWTGGGTEQYF
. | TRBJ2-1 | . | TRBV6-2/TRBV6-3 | TGTGCCAGCAGTTACTCACTAGTACGCAATGAGCAGTTCTTC | CASSYSLVRNEQFF
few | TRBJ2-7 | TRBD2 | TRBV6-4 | TGTGCCAGCAGTGACTATTTGAGCGGGAGGTTCCACGAGCAGTACTTC | CASSDYLSGRFHEQYF
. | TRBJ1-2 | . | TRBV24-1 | TGTGCCACCAGTGCGGACTCGTATCAAGGCTACACCTTC | CATSADSYQGYTF
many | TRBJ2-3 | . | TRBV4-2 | TGTGCCAGCAGCCAAGAAGGACGGAGCGGCACAGATACGCAGTATTTT | CASSQEGRSGTDTQYF